Listed below are T cell receptor beta chains from one sample, sequenced in a study of T cells after yellow fever vaccination. TCRdb re-derived calls from the 5' RACE reads in MiXCR, one entry per CDR3 protein. The sample comprises a few hundred thousand distinct CDR3 sequences, around 6.8% of which are singletons, and roughly 19% rests with the top ten. This specimen was PBMCs, taken 35 to 50 days after the first yellow fever vaccination. The receptor set was obtained from a man younger than 30 who received the YFV17D yellow fever vaccine. Both conserved end residues are part of each CDR3. The D gene is left open where the match is weak. Where a row states a size, it is once, few, many or the class of an expanded clone; other rows omit it.

>TRBJ2-2|few|TRBV9|TRBD2
CASRRTSGGYTGELFF
TGTGCCAGCAGGCGAACTAGCGGCGGGTACACCGGGGAGCTGTTTTTT
>TRBJ2-5|many|TRBV12-3/TRBV12-4|NA
CASRPKGQETQYF
TGTGCCAGCAGGCCGAAGGGCCAAGAGACCCAGTACTTC
>TRBJ1-5|NA|TRBV12-3/TRBV12-4|TRBD1
CASSTGQGSQPQHF
TGTGCCAGCAGTACGGGACAGGGCAGCCAGCCCCAGCATTTT
>TRBJ2-5|few|TRBV12-5|TRBD2
CASGLPIAGGLETQYF
TGTGCTAGTGGCCTCCCGATAGCGGGGGGGCTAGAGACCCAGTACTTC
>TRBJ2-7|many|TRBV3-1|TRBD1
CASSQGVVGGEEQYF
TGTGCCAGCAGCCAAGGTGTTGTAGGGGGCGAAGAGCAGTACTTC
>TRBJ1-2|NA|TRBV11-2|NA
CASSLTGNGGYTF
TGTGCCAGCAGCTTAACGGGGAACGGGGGCTACACCTTC
>TRBJ2-5|few|TRBV20-1|NA
CSARGEGTETQYF
TGCAGTGCTAGAGGAGAGGGGACGGAGACCCAGTACTTC
>TRBJ2-3|many|TRBV27|TRBD2
CASKRGTRADTQYF
TGTGCCAGCAAGCGGGGGACCAGGGCAGATACGCAGTATTTT
>TRBJ2-3|NA|TRBV20-1|TRBD2
CCALGTSGGAGDTQYF
TGCTGTGCCCTAGGGACTAGCGGGGGGGCTGGAGATACGCAGTATTTT
>TRBJ2-5|few|TRBV13|NA
CASSISRGRWETQYF
TGTGCCAGCAGCATCTCCCGAGGCAGGTGGGAGACCCAGTACTTC
>TRBJ2-3|many|TRBV7-8|NA
CASSLGRLTDTQYF
TGTGCCAGCAGCTTAGGCAGGCTCACAGATACGCAGTATTTT
>TRBJ2-1|few|TRBV7-9|NA
CASNNREQFF
TGTGCCAGCAACAACAGGGAGCAGTTCTTC
>TRBJ1-2|NA|TRBV11-2|TRBD1
CASSLNWDRVANYGYTF
TGTGCCAGCAGCTTGAACTGGGACAGGGTAGCTAACTATGGCTACACCTTC
>TRBJ1-1|many|TRBV7-2|NA
CASSLSENTEAFF
TGTGCCAGCAGCTTATCAGAAAACACTGAAGCTTTCTTT
>TRBJ2-5|NA|TRBV12-3/TRBV12-4|TRBD2
CASSSGLAGDQETQYF
TGTGCCAGCAGTTCGGGTCTAGCGGGGGACCAAGAGACCCAGTACTTC
>TRBJ2-2|many|TRBV4-1|NA
CASSQASTGELFF
TGCGCCAGCAGCCAAGCGTCCACCGGGGAGCTGTTTTTT
>TRBJ1-2|NA|TRBV12-3/TRBV12-4|NA
CASSLPQGTTF
TGTGCCAGCAGTTTGCCCCAGGGGACAACCTTC
>TRBJ1-1|NA|TRBV7-2|NA
CASSFGQAEAFF
TGTGCCAGCAGCTTCGGCCAAGCTGAAGCTTTCTTT
>TRBJ2-2|few|TRBV5-1|NA
CASSLGLGSTGELFF
TGCGCCAGCAGCTTGGGTCTAGGTTCCACCGGGGAGCTGTTTTTT
>TRBJ2-1|NA|TRBV7-7|NA
CASSLSNRESNYNEQFF
TGTGCCAGCAGCTTATCCAACAGGGAGAGCAACTACAATGAGCAGTTCTTC
>TRBJ1-6|many|TRBV15|TRBD1
CATTGQNNSPLHF
TGTGCCACCACGGGACAGAACAATTCACCCCTCCACTTT
>TRBJ1-6|NA|TRBV7-2|TRBD1
CASSSEMRQGDSPLHF
TGTGCCAGCAGCTCGGAAATGCGACAGGGAGATTCACCCCTCCACTTT
>TRBJ1-5|many|TRBV10-3|NA
CAISENVEIGQPQHF
TGTGCCATCAGTGAGAATGTGGAGATTGGGCAGCCCCAGCATTTT
>TRBJ2-3|few|TRBV9|NA
CASSRDLFTDTQYF
TGTGCCAGCAGCCGGGACCTCTTCACAGATACGCAGTATTTT
>TRBJ2-5|NA|TRBV7-6|NA
CASSSVTGREKETQYF
TGTGCCAGCAGCTCCGTGACAGGGAGGGAGAAAGAGACCCAGTACTTC
>TRBJ2-3|many|TRBV6-1|NA
CASSDRQPDTQYF
TGTGCCAGCAGTGACCGCCAGCCAGATACGCAGTATTTT
>TRBJ2-2|NA|TRBV6-5|NA
CASSYSWGINTGELFF
TGTGCCAGCAGTTACTCGTGGGGGATTAACACCGGGGAGCTGTTTTTT
>TRBJ2-7|many|TRBV12-3/TRBV12-4|TRBD2
CASSPGTSGGPFYEQYF
TGTGCCAGCAGTCCCGGGACTAGCGGGGGGCCTTTTTACGAGCAGTACTTC
>TRBJ2-3|many|TRBV5-1|TRBD2
CASSFRLAGGPDTQYF
TGCGCCAGCAGCTTCCGACTAGCGGGGGGACCAGATACGCAGTATTTT
>TRBJ2-5|few|TRBV29-1|TRBD2
CSVEETSGGGETQYF
TGCAGCGTTGAAGAGACTAGCGGGGGCGGGGAGACCCAGTACTTC
>TRBJ2-3|few|TRBV7-2|NA
CASSVFGGGSTDTQYF
TGTGCCAGCAGCGTCTTTGGAGGGGGAAGCACAGATACGCAGTATTTT
>TRBJ2-1|NA|TRBV2|NA
CASISVNGNEQFF
TGTGCCAGCATTTCAGTAAACGGGAATGAGCAGTTCTTC
>TRBJ2-5|NA|TRBV29-1|NA
CSVVPPGVQETQYF
TGCAGCGTTGTCCCCCCAGGGGTGCAGGAGACCCAGTACTTC
>TRBJ1-4|many|TRBV6-5|TRBD1
CASSRSGTGGEKLFF
TGTGCCAGCAGTCGCTCCGGGACAGGAGGTGAAAAACTGTTTTTT
>TRBJ2-3|few|TRBV5-1|TRBD1
CASSLARDRDSDTQYF
TGCGCCAGCAGCTTGGCCCGGGACAGGGACTCAGATACGCAGTATTTT
>TRBJ1-1|many|TRBV5-1|TRBD1
CASSLGAQGAGTEAFF
TGCGCCAGCAGCTTGGGGGCACAGGGGGCAGGTACTGAAGCTTTCTTT
>TRBJ2-7|few|TRBV5-4|NA
CASSLVGNGEQYF
TGTGCCAGCAGCTTGGTTGGGAACGGCGAGCAGTACTTC
>TRBJ2-3|few|TRBV20-1|NA
CSARNPGSDGDTQYF
TGCAGTGCTAGGAATCCAGGGAGTGACGGTGATACGCAGTATTTT
>TRBJ2-2|few|TRBV7-2|NA
CATGPSTGELFF
TGTGCGACCGGGCCTTCGACCGGGGAGCTGTTTTTT
>TRBJ2-1|NA|TRBV7-9|TRBD2
CASSSVTSGSNEQFF
TGTGCCAGCAGCTCGGTGACTAGCGGGAGCAATGAGCAGTTCTTC
>TRBJ2-1|NA|TRBV11-2|TRBD2
CASSLGGLAGGLRNNEQFF
TGTGCCAGCAGCTTAGGGGGACTAGCGGGGGGCCTTCGAAACAATGAGCAGTTCTTC
>TRBJ2-1|few|TRBV29-1|NA
CSVPPGSSSYNEQFF
TGCAGCGTCCCCCCGGGGTCGTCCTCCTACAATGAGCAGTTCTTC
>TRBJ1-5|many|TRBV7-8|NA
CASSAYRVPSNQPQHF
TGTGCCAGCAGCGCGTACAGGGTACCTAGCAATCAGCCCCAGCATTTT
>TRBJ2-1|NA|TRBV7-9|TRBD2
CASSATGTSGGEQFF
TGTGCCAGCAGCGCCACCGGGACTAGCGGTGGTGAGCAGTTCTTC
>TRBJ1-2|NA|TRBV6-5|NA
CASRDRLYGYTF
TGTGCCAGCAGGGACAGACTCTATGGCTACACCTTC
>TRBJ2-3|NA|TRBV5-6|NA
CASSLTRRSNSDTQYF
TGTGCCAGCAGCCTAACTCGGCGGTCAAATTCAGATACGCAGTATTTT
>TRBJ1-4|NA|TRBV20-1|NA
CSADGPATNEKLFF
TGCAGTGCCGACGGACCTGCAACTAATGAAAAACTGTTTTTT
>TRBJ2-1|NA|TRBV4-2|TRBD2
CASSQDYAGGQEQFF
TGTGCCAGCAGCCAAGATTACGCGGGGGGGCAGGAGCAGTTCTTC
>TRBJ2-1|few|TRBV20-1|NA
CSARAPRGAQYNEQFF
TGCAGTGCTAGAGCTCCAAGGGGGGCCCAGTACAATGAGCAGTTCTTC
>TRBJ2-7|NA|TRBV7-2|TRBD1
CASSRQGFSYDEQYF
TGTGCCAGCAGTCGACAGGGGTTTTCGTATGACGAGCAGTACTTC
>TRBJ1-1|many|TRBV7-9|NA
CASSLQVNTEAFF
TGTGCCAGCAGCTTGCAAGTGAACACTGAAGCTTTCTTT
>TRBJ1-2|many|TRBV19|NA
CATKGHGYTF
TGTGCCACGAAAGGTCATGGCTACACCTTC
>TRBJ1-1|few|TRBV5-1|NA
CASTTGVNTEAFF
TGCGCCAGCACGACGGGGGTGAACACTGAAGCTTTCTTT
>TRBJ2-5|few|TRBV6-6|TRBD2
CATEAGGTQYF
TGTGCCACGGAGGCGGGAGGGACCCAGTACTTC
>TRBJ2-1|NA|TRBV19|NA
CASRRGTYNEQFF
TGTGCCAGTAGGAGGGGAACCTACAATGAGCAGTTCTTC
>TRBJ2-2|few|TRBV20-1|TRBD1
CSARSHAGQGATGELFF
TGCAGTGCTAGATCTCACGCGGGACAGGGGGCCACCGGGGAGCTGTTTTTT
>TRBJ2-7|NA|TRBV14|NA
CASSPEGFSYEQYF
TGTGCCAGCAGCCCGGAGGGCTTTTCCTACGAGCAGTACTTC
>TRBJ2-7|NA|TRBV7-9|TRBD1
CASSLSFRGIDEQYF
TGTGCCAGCAGCTTATCTTTCAGGGGGATCGACGAGCAGTACTTC